These 32 T cell receptor beta chains came from one sample sequenced in a study of Graves' ophthalmopathy and Graves' hyperthyroidism (dated by TCRdb to about 2018). Sequenced using an Illumina HiSeq 2000. For repertoire sequencing, TCR beta CDR3 regions were amplified from RNA transcripts. The first round of RT-PCR was done with HTBI primers and the Qiagen OneStep RT-PCR kit, and was followed by a second round of multiplex PCR, then size selection and purification. TCRdb took the public reads, trimmed them with fastp at Q25, ran MiXCR for clone calling and kept in-frame beta chains. Each CDR3 protein gets just one entry, which takes the most common genes and DNA from the rows behind it. The sample table lists hundreds of thousands of distinct CDR3 sequences, 22% of them with a count of one. More than 5.5% of the sample is in the top ten clones. The sample was peripheral blood. These receptors were taken from a woman aged 18-35 years with stable Graves' hyperthyroidism. Some clones in this sample may be carry-over from other donors' samples. Donor details come from another sample of the same person, matched by shared clones.

This clonotype occurred many times. The chain recombines TRBV7-8 with TRBJ1-5; D is ambiguous. This CDR3 is 13 amino acids long. Germline CDR1 is SGHVS and CDR2 is FQNEAQ. The CDR3 DNA follows: TGTGCTAGCGGTGGGGTTGGCAATCAGCCCCAGCATTTT. Translating it yields CASGGVGNQPQHF.

The chain has TRBV30 and TRBJ1-3; D gene ambiguous. The germline V and J ends were trimmed by 4 bases and 0 bases, with 7 bases remaining between them. This CDR3 has 13 residues. CDR1 GTSNPN and CDR2 SVGIG come from the germline V gene (reference sequence). Here the CDR3 reads CAWTTGSGNTIYF. CDR3 bases: TGTGCCTGGACGACCGGCTCTGGAAACACCATATATTTT. Filled out from reference TRBV30 and TRBJ1-3, the complete variable domain reads SQTIHQWPATLVQPVGSPLSLECTVEGTSNPNLYWYRQAAGRGLQLLFYSVGIGQISSEVPQNLSASRPQDRQFILSSKKLLLSDSGFYLCAWTTGSGNTIYFGEGSWLTVV.

The chain has TRBV19 and TRBJ2-5, with 8 positions matching TRBD2. This CDR3 region has 14 residues. The J segment lost 5 bases and the V segment lost 4 bases, leaving 6 bases of the junction unmatched. From germline, CDR1 is LNHDA and CDR2 SQIVND (reference sequence). CDR3 coding DNA: TGTGCCAGTAGTACCCGGGGGGGCGTGGAGACCCAGTACTTC. Amino acids: CASSTRGGVETQYF.

The V call is TRBV5-6, the J call TRBJ1-2; 7 bases agree with TRBD1. The CDR3 loop spans 14 amino acids. Trimming took 5 bases from V and 4 from J; bases not matched to a gene: 8. Germline-derived CDR1 and CDR2 are SGHDT and YYEEEE. The CDR3 DNA reads as TGTGCCAGCAGAGAAAAGGGGGCCAGCTATGGCTACACCTTC. This sequence encodes CASREKGASYGYTF. Based on the CDR3 plus reference TRBV5-6 and TRBJ1-2, the full variable domain is DAGVTQSPTHLIKTRGQQVTLRCSPKSGHDTVSWYQQALGQGPQFIFQYYEEEERQRGNFPDRFSGHQFPNYSSELNVNALLLGDSALYLCASREKGASYGYTFGSGTRLTVV.

V is TRBV9 and J is TRBJ1-2, with D hard to call. The V end was cut by 3 bases, the J end by 3 bases, with 15 bases between. The CDR3 sequence is 15 residues long. Germline CDR1 SGDLS, CDR2 YYNGEE. CDR3 residues: CASSAGDKEYYGYTF. The DNA of the CDR3 is TGTGCCAGCAGCGCAGGTGACAAAGAGTACTATGGCTACACCTTC.

This clonotype was detected a few times. This may be a read error: a much more frequent sequence differs by one nucleotide. The chain is built from TRBV30 and TRBJ1-1; 7 bases agree with TRBD1. The CDR3 consists of 13 residues. Germline CDR1 is GTSNPN and CDR2 is SVGIG (reference sequence). The CDR3 sequence: CAWSTGVQTEACF. CDR3 nucleotide sequence: TGTGCCTGGAGCACAGGGGTGCAGACTGAAGCTTGCTTT.

This clonotype was counted many times. The rearrangement joins TRBV20-1 to TRBJ1-2, with no clear D. The CDR3 is made up of 15 amino acids. Trimming took off 1 base at V and 3 bases at J, with 15 bases between the two ends. Germline CDR1 and CDR2: DFQATT and SNEGSKA (reference sequence). The CDR3 DNA sequence: TGCAGTGCTAGAGTTGTCCTCTCTGGTTACTATGGCTACACCTTC. Its translation: CSARVVLSGYYGYTF.

The table lists this clonotype with a few counts. The rearrangement joins TRBV15 to TRBJ1-1; weak D call: TRBD1 (6 bases). Per germline, CDR1 LNHNV and CDR2 YYDKDF (reference sequence). Trimming removed 4 bases at V and 6 bases at J, with 15 bases between. The CDR3 contains 14 residues. In nucleotides, the CDR3 is TGTGCCACCAGCACGGGACCGGACAGCCCTGAAGCTTTCTTT. It is translated as CATSTGPDSPEAFF.

This clonotype came up many times. V usage is TRBV29-1 and J usage is TRBJ2-5; D remains ambiguous. The germline CDR1 and CDR2 sequences are SQVTM and ANQGSEA. V lost 7 bases and J 4 bases, leaving 13 bases between the germline ends. The CDR3 consists of 12 residues. CDR3 in DNA: TGCAGCGGCACAAAGGGTCGAGAGACCCAGTACTTC. Protein: CSGTKGRETQYF.

This clonotype was picked up many times. V gene TRBV24-1 combines with J gene TRBJ2-7; 7 bases are a match to TRBD2. CDR1 is KGHDR and CDR2 is SFDVKD in the germline V gene. Germline trimming cut 7 bases from V and 2 bases from J; bases unmatched to any gene: 28. There are 21 residues in the CDR3. The CDR3 reads CATRQIPPSQGGTNTPYEQYF. The CDR3 DNA reads as TGTGCCACCAGACAGATACCCCCTTCTCAGGGAGGGACCAACACCCCCTACGAGCAGTACTTC.

The sample holds many counts of this clonotype. This chain links TRBV19 with TRBJ2-7; D may be TRBD2 (6 bases). Germline V gives CDR1 LNHDA, CDR2 SQIVND (reference sequence). The V end lost 5 bases, the J end lost 6 bases, and 20 bases lay between the germline ends. The CDR3 extends over 15 amino acids. In nucleotides, the CDR3 is TGTGCCAGTAGTTCCCTAGGCGGGGAGCTGACCGAGCAGTACTTC. This sequence encodes CASSSLGGELTEQYF. The whole variable domain, filled in from reference TRBV19 and TRBJ2-7, reads DGGITQSPKYLFRKEGQNVTLSCEQNLNHDAMYWYRQDPGQGLRLIYYSQIVNDFQKGDIAEGYSVSREKKESFPLTVTSAQKNPTAFYLCASSSLGGELTEQYFGPGTRLTVT.

This clonotype was detected ten times or more. V is TRBV30 and J is TRBJ1-2; D uncertain. This CDR3 is 13 amino acids long. With 3 bases removed from V and 7 bases from J, the gap between germline ends came to 15 bases. CDR1 and CDR2 (germline): GTSNPN, SVGIG (reference sequence). DNA for the CDR3: TGTGCCTGGAGCGCATCCTCGGGATCTGGCTACACCTTC. This encodes CAWSASSGSGYTF.

The chain uses TRBV28 and TRBJ2-7; 8 positions match TRBD2. V lost 3 bases and J lost 6; bases outside the gene matches: 13. Germline V gene lookup returns CDR1 MDHEN and CDR2 SYDVKM. CDR3 length: 16 amino acids. In DNA, the CDR3 is TGTGCCAGCAGTTTGGGGACGGGAGGGCTTGCGGTCGAGCAGTACTTC. The encoded protein is CASSLGTGGLAVEQYF.

The V call is TRBV9, the J call TRBJ1-2, with D uncertain. Germline assignment: CDR1 SGDLS and CDR2 YYNGEE. CDR3 length equals 14 residues. V was cut by 0 bases and J by 1 base, with 7 bases left in between. The CDR3 spells CASSVAPNNYGYTF. In DNA form, the CDR3 reads TGTGCCAGCAGCGTAGCACCGAATAACTATGGCTACACCTTC. Using reference TRBV9 and TRBJ1-2 for the parts outside the CDR3, the full variable domain is DSGVTQTPKHLITATGQRVTLRCSPRSGDLSVYWYQQSLDQGLQFLIQYYNGEERAKGNILERFSAQQFPDLHSELNLSSLELGDSALYFCASSVAPNNYGYTFGSGTRLTVV.

This clonotype was found many times. The chain links TRBV12-3 or TRBV12-4 to TRBJ1-1, with D possibly being TRBD1 (5 bases). The CDR3 has 13 residues. V shed 7 bases and J shed 3 bases, with 12 bases lying between them. CDR3 in DNA: TGTGCCAGCACCAGGGAATGGGACACTGAAGCTTTCTTT. Translated, it gives CASTREWDTEAFF.

This clonotype was counted between two and nine times. The chain links TRBV27 to TRBJ2-7, with D possibly being TRBD1 (6 bases). Germline CDR1 and CDR2: MNHEY and SMNVEV (reference sequence). V was pared by 2 bases and J by 9 bases, with 23 bases between. There are 16 residues in the CDR3. CDR3 nucleotides: TGTGCCAGCAGTTTAATTCCCGACAGCGGCCCACAGGGGCAGTACTTC. It is translated as CASSLIPDSGPQGQYF.

The chain couples TRBV30 to TRBJ2-7; D is unresolved. Germline CDR1 is GTSNPN and CDR2 is SVGIG (reference sequence). The CDR3 has 14 residues. V lost 3 bases and J 2 bases, leaving 14 bases between the germline ends. CDR3 bases: TGTGCCTGGAGGCCGGGCTCCACTCCCTACGAGCAGTACTTC. Residues: CAWRPGSTPYEQYF.

The chain carries TRBV27 and TRBJ2-3; unclear D gene. The germline V gene encodes CDR1 MNHEY and CDR2 SMNVEV (reference sequence). There are 13 residues in the CDR3. V shed 2 bases and J shed 5 bases, with 8 bases lying between them. The CDR3 DNA reads TGTGCCAGCAGTTTAAACCTGGGAGATACGCAGTATTTT. This codes for CASSLNLGDTQYF.

The table lists this clonotype with many counts. The chain joins TRBV20-1 to TRBJ2-7; D possibly corresponds to TRBD2 (6 bases). V lost 2 bases, J lost 7 bases, and 15 bases lay in between. The germline CDR1 and CDR2 sequences are DFQATT and SNEGSKA (reference sequence). The CDR3 consists of 13 residues. CDR3 coding DNA: TGCAGTGCTAGAATGCCCCCGGGGGAAGAGCAGTACTTC. It yields the protein CSARMPPGEEQYF.

There are many counts of this clonotype. This chain connects TRBV12-3 or TRBV12-4 to TRBJ2-7, with TRBD1 identical over 8 bases. The V gene end was trimmed by 4 bases and the J gene end by 6 bases; junction bases not matched to a gene: 23. The CDR3 runs to 19 residues. CDR3 DNA sequence: TGTGCCAGCAGTTCTAGGACTCCTCTCACCGGGACAGGAACTAGCGAGCAGTACTTC. This gives the protein CASSSRTPLTGTGTSEQYF.

The chain employs TRBV2 and TRBJ1-5; D gene unclear. Germline values: CDR1 SNHLY, CDR2 FYNNEI. CDR3 length: 15 residues. The V gene lost 4 bases and the J gene lost 1 base, with 11 bases spanning the gap. The CDR3 reads CASSGEGRSNQPQHF. The CDR3 DNA sequence: TGTGCCAGCAGTGGAGAGGGTCGGAGCAATCAGCCCCAGCATTTT. Full variable domain (missing parts from reference TRBV2 and TRBJ1-5): EPEVTQTPSHQVTQMGQEVILRCVPISNHLYFYWYRQILGQKVEFLVSFYNNEISEKSEIFDDQFSVERPDGSNFTLKIRSTKLEDSAMYFCASSGEGRSNQPQHFGDGTRLSIL.

This clonotype was counted between two and nine times. The chain recombines TRBV19 with TRBJ1-6, with 7 bases fitting TRBD1. CDR3 length: 14 residues. V shed 6 bases and J 7 bases; nucleotides not matched to a gene: 6. Germline CDR1 reads LNHDA; CDR2 reads SQIVND (reference sequence). The CDR3 region has the DNA TGTGCCAGTAGACTCGGACAGGTGAATTCACCCCTCCACTTT. It specifies CASRLGQVNSPLHF.

A word on this clonotype: Sequence at one end of the junction differs from germline and may be a read error. V usage is TRBV3-1 and J usage is TRBJ1-2, with D unclear. Germline V lookup: CDR1 LGHDT, CDR2 YNNKEL (reference sequence). The CDR3 runs 15 residues. The CDR3 DNA reads as TGTGCCAGCAACCAAGATGAAAGACGGAACTATGGCTACACCTTC. Translation: CASNQDERRNYGYTF. Combining the CDR3 with reference TRBV3-1 and TRBJ1-2 gives the whole variable domain DTAVSQTPKYLVTQMGNDKSIKCEQNLGHDTMYWYKQDSKKFLKIMFSYNNKELIINETVPNRFSPKSPDKAHLNLHINSLELGDSAVYFCASNQDERRNYGYTFGSGTRLTVV.

In this sample, this clonotype turned up many times. V is TRBV18 and J is TRBJ1-1; no clear D gene. V lost 0 bases to trimming and J lost 1 base, with 9 bases between them. The CDR3 runs 15 residues. Germline CDR1 reads KGHSH; CDR2 reads LQKENI. CDR3 sequence reads: CASSPPRAENTEAFF. The CDR3 DNA reads as TGTGCCAGCTCACCACCGCGAGCAGAGAACACTGAAGCTTTCTTT.

This clonotype was recorded at least ten times. This chain links TRBV11-2 with TRBJ2-7; D is ambiguous. This CDR3 spans 12 amino acids. Per the germline V gene, CDR1 is SGHAT and CDR2 is FQNNGV. The ends were cut back, 5 bases at V and 6 bases at J, with 11 bases in the middle. The CDR3 spells CASSQGRAEQYF. The CDR3 coding sequence is TGTGCCAGCAGCCAAGGACGGGCCGAGCAGTACTTC.

The chain uses TRBV9 and TRBJ2-6, with 7 bases lining up with TRBD1. The germline gives CDR1 SGDLS, CDR2 YYNGEE. The ends lost 4 bases at V and 0 bases at J; junction bases unmatched: 7. CDR3 length equals 17 residues. The CDR3, as DNA: TGTGCCAGCAGCCCTGGGACAGTTTACTCTGGGGCCAACGTCCTGACTTTC. Translated, it gives CASSPGTVYSGANVLTF.

There are many counts of this clonotype. The genes are TRBV10-3 and TRBJ1-1; no reliable D call. CDR3 length equals 12 residues. V was shortened by 11 bases and J by 3 bases, with 13 bases between the two germline ends. Germline V gives CDR1 ENHRY, CDR2 SYGVKD. CDR3 coding DNA: TGTGCCGCAGGACGGAGTGACACTGAAGCTTTCTTT. As protein: CAAGRSDTEAFF.

This clonotype was detected ten times or more. V is TRBV12-3 or TRBV12-4 and J is TRBJ2-7, with D possibly being TRBD2 (7 bases). The CDR3 has 15 amino acids. Trimming shortened V by 6 bases and J by 6 bases, and 21 bases separated the two germline ends. The DNA of the CDR3 is TGTGCCAGCAGCCGGGCGGGGGCTGCCGCTGGCGAGCAGTACTTC. This sequence encodes CASSRAGAAAGEQYF.

The table lists this clonotype with many counts. One end of the junction varies from germline; a read error may be responsible. The chain combines TRBV29-1 with TRBJ1-3, with D uncertain. Germline V CDR1 and CDR2: SQVTM, ANQGSEA. This CDR3 is built from 14 residues. The CDR3 spells CSVSEETSENTIYF. DNA for the CDR3: TGCAGCGTTAGCGAGGAAACCTCTGAAAACACCATATATTTT. Together with reference TRBV29-1 and TRBJ1-3, the CDR3 gives the full variable domain: SAVISQKPSRDICQRGTSLTIQCQVDSQVTMMFWYRQQPGQSLTLIATANQGSEATYESGFVIDKFPISRPNLTFSTLTVSNMSPEDSSIYLCSVSEETSENTIYFGEGSWLTVV.

This clonotype was detected a few times. A much larger clone lies a single base off, so this may be a read error. This chain connects TRBV12-3 or TRBV12-4 to TRBJ2-5; D is perhaps TRBD2 (6 bases). V lost 5 bases to trimming and J lost 4 bases, with 17 bases between them. This CDR3 has 15 amino acids. CDR3 protein: CASSPVGDGGETQYF. In nucleotides, the CDR3 is TGTGCCAGCAGTCCGGTAGGGGACGGGGGAGAGACCCAGTACTTC.

This clonotype was found a few times. One end of the junction is discordant with germline, which a read error may explain. V usage is TRBV7-6 and J usage is TRBJ2-2; tentatively, D is TRBD2 (5 bases). CDR3 size: 12 residues. Germline CDR1 reads SGHVS; CDR2 reads FNYEAQ. CDR3 residues: CASSLVPGELCF. For the CDR3, the DNA is TGTGCCAGCAGCTTAGTGCCCGGGGAGCTGTGTTTT.

This clonotype was found many times. This chain uses TRBV10-3 with TRBJ2-7; D gene ambiguous. The CDR3 is 12 amino acids. Between the trimmed V and J ends, which lost 10 bases and 2 bases, there was a span of 12 bases. Germline V gene lookup returns CDR1 ENHRY and CDR2 SYGVKD. CDR3 region: CATAGQTYEQYF. The CDR3, as DNA: TGTGCCACGGCCGGGCAAACCTACGAGCAGTACTTC.